The 2 T cell receptor beta chains below come from one sample, sequenced in a study of beta chain features in type 1 diabetes. Every bit of the isolated RNA underwent reverse transcription, so sequencing read expressed TCRB transcripts. Profiling relied on immunoSEQ multiplex PCR, and the TCRdb table lists in-frame clones only, not all of them. The sample lists a few hundred thousand clones; over 9% were seen once. Overall study results and limits: Type 1 diabetes patients had TCRB CDR3s that were shorter (moderately but significantly so) in all four CD4+ subsets.

These TCRs' antigens remain unknown. Specimen: central memory CD4+ T cells from blood. These TCRs come from a man aged 25 to 40 with type 1 diabetes.

The chain recombines TRBV28 with TRBJ1-1, with TRBD1 as a possible D gene (6 bases). Germline CDR1 reads MDHEN; CDR2 reads SYDVKM. The CDR3 extends over 16 amino acids. Trimming removed 3 bases at V and 0 bases at J, with 14 bases between. The DNA of the CDR3 is TGTGCCAGCAGTTTTCTTAGTAGGGGGGTGAACACTGAAGCTTTCTTT. Translated: CASSFLSRGVNTEAFF.

This clone occurred a few times. The rearrangement uses TRBV15 and TRBJ2-3; 8 bases are shared with TRBD2. Trimming removed 2 bases from V and 0 bases from J; junction bases left unmatched: 7. Germline V CDR1 and CDR2: LNHNV, YYDKDF (reference sequence). This CDR3 is 17 amino acids long. The CDR3 DNA sequence: TGTGCCACCAGCAGACACCTAGCGGGTGTCAGCACAGATACGCAGTATTTT. This codes for CATSRHLAGVSTDTQYF.